The clone carrying this T cell receptor beta chain was observed many times. The sample comes from a study of T cell repertoires in cytomegalovirus infection. Each CDR3 protein gets one entry after TCRdb re-called the reads with MiXCR. The sample lists under 300,000 distinct CDR3 sequences, around an eighth seen once, with roughly 1.7% in the top ten. This CDR3 comprises 17 residues. Germline values: CDR1 SGHKS, CDR2 YYEKEE (reference sequence). V dropped 4 bases and J dropped 5; count of bases not matched to a gene: 12. The rearrangement uses TRBV5-5 and TRBJ1-1, with 12 bases fitting TRBD1. The TCR comes from a human donor in good health (CMV status not recorded). Some clones in this sample may be carry-over from other donors' samples. What was sequenced was PBMCs. This CDR3 reads CASSRFGTGGRGTEAFF. The CDR3 bases are TGTGCCAGCAGCCGGTTCGGGACAGGGGGCCGGGGAACTGAAGCTTTCTTT.